The clone carrying this T cell receptor beta chain was seen a few times. This record comes from a study of T-cell memory formation after mild COVID-19. V was cut by 7 bases and J by 3 bases, with 9 bases left in between. CDR1 and CDR2 (germline): SEHNR, FQNEAQ (reference sequence). This CDR3 is 13 amino acids long. Via MiXCR, TCRdb re-called the 5' RACE reads, giving one row per CDR3 protein. The sample carries roughly 480,000 distinct CDR3 sequences, about 23% recorded once. This receptor was taken from an adult woman who had mild COVID-19 (a few samples of this study predate the infection). Cell type and time point are not known. Specimen: PBMCs or a T cell subset sorted from them (not recorded which). The V and J genes are TRBV7-9 and TRBJ2-2; maybe TRBD2 (6 bases). The CDR3 nucleotides read TGTGCCAGCATGGAGCGGGACACCGGGGAGCTGTTTTTT. This codes for CASMERDTGELFF.